This T cell receptor beta chain was recorded in a study of breast tumors, draining lymph nodes, adjacent tissues. Whole-study findings and limits: Tumor TCR diversity was below lymph nodes but above nontumor tissue. Findings are consistent with lymph node origin and intratumoral expansion of most tumor T cells. Tumor T cell lymph node origin was a supported hypothesis, not proven. Luminal-like breast cancer showed significantly greater tumor-nontumor repertoire similarity than basal-like breast cancer did.

The ends were cut back, 5 bases at V and 8 bases at J, with 19 bases in the middle. This CDR3 is built from 15 residues. CDR1 and CDR2 (germline): SGHTA, FQGNSA. Comment on this clonotype: Antigen: not known.

TCRdb fed the multiplex PCR reads into MiXCR, producing one record per CDR3 protein. Of about 63,000 distinct CDR3 sequences in the sample, 57% were seen once. This receptor was taken from a female donor with breast cancer. Some clones in this sample may be carry-over from other donors' samples. The chain couples TRBV7-2 to TRBJ2-1; D ambiguous. Sequencing was performed on breast tumor tissue. The CDR3 nucleotides read TGTGCCAGCAGCCCGAGATACACCACTTGGGATGAGCAGTTCTTC. Encoded protein: CASSPRYTTWDEQFF.